The source of this TCR beta chain is a study of blood T cells in healthy people across ages. This clonotype has only a few counts. Its antigen is currently unknown. Next came a second PCR, run for roughly 6 to 11 cycles, which used a sample-barcoded 5' primer along with a J-beta primer mix. Each cDNA molecule received a tag from a template-switch adaptor that had 12 random nucleotides. TCRdb called the 5' RACE reads again in MiXCR, with one record for every CDR3 protein. The sample includes about 1.8 million distinct CDR3 sequences, roughly 49% seen only once; the top ten take about 2.1%. Study results and limitations: Diversity estimates from one million T cells were considered underestimates.

J gave up 4 bases and V 4 bases, and 11 bases lay outside the gene matches. CDR1 LGHNA and CDR2 YSLEER come from the germline V gene. There are 16 residues in the CDR3. V and J are TRBV4-3 and TRBJ2-5; TRBD1 matches at 8 bases. The sample was blood. This TCR derives from a woman between 40 and 55 years old in good health. In nucleotides, the CDR3 is TGCGCCAGCAGCCCTTCCAGGGGGCGAAGGGGAGAGACCCAGTACTTC. Protein sequence: CASSPSRGRRGETQYF.